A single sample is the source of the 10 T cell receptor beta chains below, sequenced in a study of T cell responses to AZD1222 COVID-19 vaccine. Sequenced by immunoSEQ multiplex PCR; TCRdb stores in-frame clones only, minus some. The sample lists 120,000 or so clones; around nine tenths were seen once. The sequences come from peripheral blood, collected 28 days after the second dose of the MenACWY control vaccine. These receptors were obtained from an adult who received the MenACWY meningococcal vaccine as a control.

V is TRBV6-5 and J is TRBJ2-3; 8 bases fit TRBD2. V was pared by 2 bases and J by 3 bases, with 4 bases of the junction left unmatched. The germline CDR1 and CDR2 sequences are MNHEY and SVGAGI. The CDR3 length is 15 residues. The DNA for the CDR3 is TGTGCCAGCAGTTACCGGCGGGGGGTTACAGATACGCAGTATTTT. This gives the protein CASSYRRGVTDTQYF.

This CDR3 reads CASSIGTASSGANVLTF. For the CDR3, the DNA is TGTGCCAGTAGTATCGGGACCGCGAGCTCTGGGGCCAACGTCCTGACTTTC. The chain combines TRBV19 with TRBJ2-6; D tentatively reads TRBD1 or TRBD2 (5 bases each). This CDR3 has 17 residues. Trimming stripped 3 bases from V and 0 bases from J, with 12 bases between. The germline CDR1 and CDR2 sequences are LNHDA and SQIVND (reference sequence).

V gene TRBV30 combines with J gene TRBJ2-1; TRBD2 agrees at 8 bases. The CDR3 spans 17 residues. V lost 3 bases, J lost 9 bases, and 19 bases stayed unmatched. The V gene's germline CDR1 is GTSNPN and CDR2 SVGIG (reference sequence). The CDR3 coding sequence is TGTGCCTGGAGGTCGGGCCTGAGCGGGAGAATCGGCAGTGAGCAGTTCTTC. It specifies CAWRSGLSGRIGSEQFF.

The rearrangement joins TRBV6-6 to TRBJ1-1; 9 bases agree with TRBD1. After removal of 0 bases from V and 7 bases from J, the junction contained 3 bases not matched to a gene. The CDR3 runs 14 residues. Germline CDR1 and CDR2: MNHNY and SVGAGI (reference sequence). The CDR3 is CASSYSGQGYEAFF. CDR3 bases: TGTGCCAGCAGTTACTCGGGACAGGGCTATGAAGCTTTCTTT.

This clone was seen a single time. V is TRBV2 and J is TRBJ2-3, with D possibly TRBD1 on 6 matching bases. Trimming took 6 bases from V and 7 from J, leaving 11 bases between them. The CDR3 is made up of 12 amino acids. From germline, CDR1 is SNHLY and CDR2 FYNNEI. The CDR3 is CASSPRGNTQYF. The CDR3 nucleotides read TGTGCCAGCAGCCCTAGGGGGAATACGCAGTATTTT.

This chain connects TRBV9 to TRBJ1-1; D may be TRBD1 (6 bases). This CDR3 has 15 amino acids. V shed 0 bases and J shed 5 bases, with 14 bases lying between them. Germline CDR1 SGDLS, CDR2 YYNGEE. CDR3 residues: CASSVGWGARTEAFF. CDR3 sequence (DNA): TGTGCCAGCAGCGTAGGGTGGGGGGCACGGACTGAAGCTTTCTTT.

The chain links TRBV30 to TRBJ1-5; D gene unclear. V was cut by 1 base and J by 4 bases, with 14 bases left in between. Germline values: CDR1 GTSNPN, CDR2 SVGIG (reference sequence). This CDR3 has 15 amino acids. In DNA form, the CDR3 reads TGTGCCTGGAGTGAACAGAGGACCCAGAATCAGCCCCAGCATTTT. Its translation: CAWSEQRTQNQPQHF.

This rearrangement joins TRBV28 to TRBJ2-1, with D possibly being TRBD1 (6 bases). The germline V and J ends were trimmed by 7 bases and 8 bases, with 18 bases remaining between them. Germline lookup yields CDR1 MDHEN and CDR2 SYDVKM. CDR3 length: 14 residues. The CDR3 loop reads CASTTGQGLDEQFF. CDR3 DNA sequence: TGTGCCAGCACCACGGGGCAGGGGTTGGATGAGCAGTTCTTC.

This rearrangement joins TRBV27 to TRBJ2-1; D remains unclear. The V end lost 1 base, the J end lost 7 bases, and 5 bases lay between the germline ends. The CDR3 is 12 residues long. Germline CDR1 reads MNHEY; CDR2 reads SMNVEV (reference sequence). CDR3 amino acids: CASSLFPNEQFF. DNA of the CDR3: TGTGCCAGCAGTTTATTTCCAAATGAGCAGTTCTTC.

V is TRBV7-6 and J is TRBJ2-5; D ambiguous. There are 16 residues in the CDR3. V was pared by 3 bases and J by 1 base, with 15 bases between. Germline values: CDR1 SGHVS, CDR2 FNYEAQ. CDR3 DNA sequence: TGTGCCAGCAGCTTTGATCCAAACGAACCCCAAGAGACCCAGTACTTC. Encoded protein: CASSFDPNEPQETQYF.